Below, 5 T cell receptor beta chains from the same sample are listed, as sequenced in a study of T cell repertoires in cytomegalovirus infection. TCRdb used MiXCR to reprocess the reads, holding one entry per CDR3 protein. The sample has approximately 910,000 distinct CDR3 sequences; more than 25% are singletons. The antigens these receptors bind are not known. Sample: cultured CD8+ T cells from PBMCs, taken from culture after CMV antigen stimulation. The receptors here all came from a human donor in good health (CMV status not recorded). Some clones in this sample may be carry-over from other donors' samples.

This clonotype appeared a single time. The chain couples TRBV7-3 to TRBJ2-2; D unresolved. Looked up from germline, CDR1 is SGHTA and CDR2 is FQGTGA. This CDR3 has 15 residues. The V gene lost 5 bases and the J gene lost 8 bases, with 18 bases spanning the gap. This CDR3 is CASSRPWTMIGELFF. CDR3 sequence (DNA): TGTGCCAGCAGCCGCCCGTGGACCATGATTGGGGAGCTGTTTTTT.

CDR3 bases: TGCAGTGCCCTGGGGACTAGCGGTCCAGATACGCAGTATTTT. This sequence encodes CSALGTSGPDTQYF. The V and J genes are TRBV20-1 and TRBJ2-3; 11 bases map to TRBD2. Trimming removed 6 bases from V and 4 bases from J; junction bases left unmatched: 6. The CDR3 covers 14 residues. CDR1 is DFQATT and CDR2 is SNEGSKA in the germline V gene (reference sequence).

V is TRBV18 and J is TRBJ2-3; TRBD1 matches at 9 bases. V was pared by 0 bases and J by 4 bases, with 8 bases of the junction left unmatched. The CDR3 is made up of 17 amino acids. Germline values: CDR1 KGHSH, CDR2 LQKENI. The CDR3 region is CASSPPWKTGGSDTQYF. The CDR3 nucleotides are TGTGCCAGCTCACCACCATGGAAGACAGGGGGATCAGATACGCAGTATTTT.

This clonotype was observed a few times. The CDR3 loop reads CASSSPWAKLGGPKNIQYF. The CDR3 region has the DNA TGTGCCAGCAGTTCTCCGTGGGCTAAGCTTGGGGGGCCCAAAAACATTCAGTACTTC. The V call is TRBV28, the J call TRBJ2-4, with D perhaps given as TRBD1 or TRBD2 (6 bases each). Trimming left V 4 bases short and J 2 bases short, with 24 bases between. The CDR3 totals 19 residues. Germline V gene sequence: CDR1 MDHEN, CDR2 SYDVKM.

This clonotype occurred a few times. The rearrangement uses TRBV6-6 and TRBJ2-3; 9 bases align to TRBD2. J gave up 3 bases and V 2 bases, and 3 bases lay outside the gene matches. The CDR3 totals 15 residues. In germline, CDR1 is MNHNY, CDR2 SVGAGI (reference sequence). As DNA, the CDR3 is TGTGCCAGCAGTTACGCTAGCGGGGTTACAGATACGCAGTATTTT. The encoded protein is CASSYASGVTDTQYF.